This is a list of T cell receptor beta chains from one sample in a study of vaccination effects on CD4 cells after COVID-19. Profiled with immunoSEQ multiplex PCR; TCRdb holds only in-frame clones, not every one. The repertoire consists of 30,000 to 40,000 clones, with about three quarters occurring once and the leading ten covering 6.6%. These receptors have no identified antigens. The input for sequencing was CD4+ T cells from PBMCs cultured without peptide, taken after COVID-19 vaccination. The receptor source for this set is a human donor who had a prior SARS-CoV-2 infection. Each CDR3 is given with its conserved first and last residue. Fields, in order: V gene, D gene, clone size, J gene, CDR3 protein, CDR3 DNA. D genes are given only for firm matches. Size tells how often a clone was seen (once, few, many) or the class of an expanded clone, and some rows leave it out.

V gene: TRBV7-2; D gene: TRBD2; clone size: .; J gene: TRBJ2-1; CDR3 protein: CASSVYREGRFSQFF; CDR3 DNA: TGTGCCAGCAGCGTTTATCGGGAGGGCCGATTTTCGCAGTTCTTC
V gene: TRBV4-3; D gene: .; clone size: few; J gene: TRBJ1-1; CDR3 protein: CASSQDYGRPEAFF; CDR3 DNA: TGCGCCAGCAGCCAAGATTATGGTCGGCCTGAAGCTTTCTTT
V gene: TRBV7-2; D gene: TRBD2; clone size: .; J gene: TRBJ2-4; CDR3 protein: CASSLEGILAGENIQYF; CDR3 DNA: TGTGCCAGCAGCTTAGAGGGCATACTAGCGGGAGAGAACATTCAGTACTTC
V gene: TRBV2; D gene: .; clone size: few; J gene: TRBJ2-7; CDR3 protein: CASSDHNRAEQYF; CDR3 DNA: TGTGCCAGCAGTGACCACAATCGGGCCGAGCAGTACTTC
V gene: TRBV2; D gene: .; clone size: .; J gene: TRBJ1-5; CDR3 protein: CASRKTSGGGQPQHF; CDR3 DNA: TGTGCCAGCAGGAAGACATCCGGGGGCGGTCAGCCCCAGCATTTT
V gene: TRBV15; D gene: .; clone size: .; J gene: TRBJ2-2; CDR3 protein: CATSRDLLWEAGTGELFF; CDR3 DNA: TGTGCCACCAGCAGAGATCTATTGTGGGAGGCGGGCACCGGGGAGCTGTTTTTT
V gene: TRBV9; D gene: TRBD2; clone size: .; J gene: TRBJ2-5; CDR3 protein: CASTKREGETQYF; CDR3 DNA: TGTGCCAGTACAAAGCGGGAGGGGGAGACCCAGTACTTC
V gene: TRBV3-1/TRBV3-2; D gene: .; clone size: few; J gene: TRBJ1-1; CDR3 protein: CASSPFLVPGEAFF; CDR3 DNA: TGTGCCAGCAGCCCTTTTTTAGTCCCGGGTGAAGCTTTCTTT
V gene: TRBV27; D gene: .; clone size: .; J gene: TRBJ2-1; CDR3 protein: CASSLRDNYNEQFF; CDR3 DNA: TGTGCCAGCAGTTTAAGGGACAACTACAATGAGCAGTTCTTC
V gene: TRBV5-5; D gene: .; clone size: few; J gene: TRBJ2-7; CDR3 protein: CASSLVHETYEQYF; CDR3 DNA: TGTGCCAGCAGCTTGGTACACGAGACATACGAGCAGTACTTC
V gene: TRBV27; D gene: TRBD1; clone size: .; J gene: TRBJ1-2; CDR3 protein: CASSVRQGAGYGYTF; CDR3 DNA: TGTGCCAGCAGTGTAAGACAGGGGGCTGGGTATGGCTACACCTTC
V gene: TRBV20-1; D gene: .; clone size: .; J gene: TRBJ2-5; CDR3 protein: CSAQHGETQYF; CDR3 DNA: TGCAGTGCTCAACACGGGGAGACCCAGTACTTC
V gene: TRBV6-6; D gene: .; clone size: .; J gene: TRBJ2-1; CDR3 protein: CASSYAGIYNEQFF; CDR3 DNA: TGTGCCAGCAGTTACGCAGGGATTTACAATGAGCAGTTCTTC
V gene: TRBV12-3/TRBV12-4; D gene: .; clone size: .; J gene: TRBJ1-2; CDR3 protein: CASQGGRNYGYTF; CDR3 DNA: TGTGCCAGCCAAGGGGGTAGGAACTATGGCTACACCTTC
V gene: TRBV3-1/TRBV3-2; D gene: TRBD1; clone size: .; J gene: TRBJ2-7; CDR3 protein: CASSQRWTGTYEQYF; CDR3 DNA: TGTGCCAGCAGCCAAAGGTGGACAGGGACCTACGAGCAGTACTTC
V gene: TRBV5-6; D gene: TRBD2; clone size: .; J gene: TRBJ2-7; CDR3 protein: CASSLFGEGRYEQYF; CDR3 DNA: TGTGCCAGCAGCTTGTTTGGGGAGGGGCGTTACGAGCAGTACTTC
V gene: TRBV10-3; D gene: .; clone size: .; J gene: TRBJ1-3; CDR3 protein: CAIKSDRPSSGNTIYF; CDR3 DNA: TGTGCCATCAAATCGGACAGACCCAGCTCTGGAAACACCATATATTTT
V gene: TRBV10-3; D gene: TRBD2; clone size: few; J gene: TRBJ2-5; CDR3 protein: CAITSGIGETQYF; CDR3 DNA: TGTGCCATCACTAGCGGGATAGGGGAGACCCAGTACTTC
V gene: TRBV24-1; D gene: .; clone size: .; J gene: TRBJ2-2; CDR3 protein: CATSDLARVGSGELFF; CDR3 DNA: TGTGCCACCAGTGATTTGGCCCGGGTGGGTTCCGGGGAGCTGTTTTTT
V gene: TRBV5-1; D gene: .; clone size: .; J gene: TRBJ2-7; CDR3 protein: CASSSGTPSPYEQYF; CDR3 DNA: TGCGCCAGCAGCTCCGGGACACCGTCACCCTACGAGCAGTACTTC
V gene: TRBV5-1; D gene: TRBD1; clone size: .; J gene: TRBJ1-2; CDR3 protein: CASSLGQGASYGYTF; CDR3 DNA: TGCGCCAGCAGCTTGGGACAGGGGGCGAGCTATGGCTACACCTTC
V gene: TRBV25-1; D gene: .; clone size: .; J gene: TRBJ2-2; CDR3 protein: CASSEVLANTGELFF; CDR3 DNA: TGTGCCAGCAGTGAGGTACTAGCGAACACCGGGGAGCTGTTTTTT
V gene: TRBV18; D gene: .; clone size: .; J gene: TRBJ2-5; CDR3 protein: CASSPGSKETQYF; CDR3 DNA: TGTGCCAGCTCACCAGGGAGTAAAGAGACCCAGTACTTC
V gene: TRBV11-2; D gene: .; clone size: .; J gene: TRBJ1-3; CDR3 protein: CASSHPGPALGNTIYF; CDR3 DNA: TGTGCCAGCAGCCATCCGGGACCCGCTTTGGGAAACACCATATATTTT
V gene: TRBV4-1; D gene: .; clone size: .; J gene: TRBJ2-3; CDR3 protein: CASSQAPRWGVRVTDTQYF; CDR3 DNA: TGCGCCAGCAGCCAAGCCCCCAGGTGGGGGGTGCGGGTCACAGATACGCAGTATTTT
V gene: TRBV7-3; D gene: .; clone size: .; J gene: TRBJ2-2; CDR3 protein: CASSLGTPTGELFF; CDR3 DNA: TGTGCCAGCAGCTTAGGGACCCCTACCGGGGAGCTGTTTTTT
V gene: TRBV12-5; D gene: TRBD1; clone size: .; J gene: TRBJ1-1; CDR3 protein: CASGFSFNRGITEAFF; CDR3 DNA: TGTGCTAGTGGTTTTTCCTTTAACAGGGGGATAACTGAAGCTTTCTTT
V gene: TRBV19; D gene: .; clone size: .; J gene: TRBJ2-5; CDR3 protein: CASSRQRQETQYF; CDR3 DNA: TGTGCCAGTTCCAGACAGCGCCAAGAGACCCAGTACTTC
V gene: TRBV10-3; D gene: .; clone size: .; J gene: TRBJ2-1; CDR3 protein: CAISEGILGDEQFF; CDR3 DNA: TGTGCCATCAGTGAGGGGATCTTGGGGGACGAGCAGTTCTTC
V gene: TRBV27; D gene: .; clone size: few; J gene: TRBJ2-3; CDR3 protein: CASSFSVFNGPDTQYF; CDR3 DNA: TGTGCCAGCAGTTTCAGTGTGTTTAACGGTCCAGATACGCAGTATTTT
V gene: TRBV4-1; D gene: .; clone size: .; J gene: TRBJ1-2; CDR3 protein: CASSQDPGISGWGGYTF; CDR3 DNA: TGCGCCAGCAGCCAAGATCCTGGGATTTCGGGGTGGGGGGGCTACACCTTC
V gene: TRBV6-1; D gene: .; clone size: few; J gene: TRBJ2-7; CDR3 protein: CASSEVGPYEQYF; CDR3 DNA: TGTGCCAGCAGTGAAGTCGGCCCCTACGAGCAGTACTTC
V gene: TRBV7-9; D gene: .; clone size: .; J gene: TRBJ2-2; CDR3 protein: CASSLGTTNTGELFF; CDR3 DNA: TGTGCCAGCAGCTTAGGGACAACGAACACCGGGGAGCTGTTTTTT
V gene: TRBV4-3; D gene: TRBD2; clone size: .; J gene: TRBJ2-2; CDR3 protein: CASSQDLGREAKGGELFF; CDR3 DNA: TGCGCCAGCAGCCAAGATCTTGGGCGGGAGGCGAAAGGTGGGGAGCTGTTTTTT
V gene: TRBV9; D gene: TRBD1; clone size: few; J gene: TRBJ2-4; CDR3 protein: CASSAGQGIVDIQYF; CDR3 DNA: TGTGCCAGCAGCGCGGGACAGGGGATCGTGGACATTCAGTACTTC
V gene: TRBV3-1/TRBV3-2; D gene: .; clone size: .; J gene: TRBJ1-6; CDR3 protein: CASSQDGGSNSPLHF; CDR3 DNA: TGTGCCAGCAGCCAAGACGGGGGCTCGAATTCACCCCTCCACTTT
V gene: TRBV7-9; D gene: TRBD1; clone size: few; J gene: TRBJ2-5; CDR3 protein: CASSPDRAGWETQYF; CDR3 DNA: TGTGCCAGCAGCCCGGACAGGGCTGGTTGGGAGACCCAGTACTTC
V gene: TRBV10-3; D gene: .; clone size: .; J gene: TRBJ1-4; CDR3 protein: CAISEGADEKLFF; CDR3 DNA: TGTGCCATCAGTGAGGGCGCGGATGAAAAACTGTTTTTT
V gene: TRBV19; D gene: TRBD2; clone size: few; J gene: TRBJ2-3; CDR3 protein: CASSIIRAGGRADTQYF; CDR3 DNA: TGTGCCAGTAGTATAATCCGAGCGGGGGGAAGAGCAGATACGCAGTATTTT
V gene: TRBV20-1; D gene: TRBD2; clone size: .; J gene: TRBJ2-5; CDR3 protein: CSASGSSGGARETQYF; CDR3 DNA: TGCAGTGCTAGTGGATCCAGCGGGGGGGCCCGGGAGACCCAGTACTTC
V gene: TRBV9; D gene: .; clone size: .; J gene: TRBJ1-1; CDR3 protein: CASSASGRNTEAFF; CDR3 DNA: TGTGCCAGCAGCGCCTCCGGGAGGAACACTGAAGCTTTCTTT
V gene: TRBV12-5; D gene: .; clone size: .; J gene: TRBJ1-5; CDR3 protein: CASGLWQGNQPQHF; CDR3 DNA: TGTGCTAGTGGTTTATGGCAGGGGAATCAGCCCCAGCATTTT